Presented here are 29 T cell receptor beta chains from one specimen sequenced in a study of T cell responses to AZD1222 COVID-19 vaccine. Using immunoSEQ multiplex PCR, the repertoire was profiled, and TCRdb retains in-frame clones only, with some absent. The sample lists tens of thousands of clones, around 87% occurring once. Sequenced here: peripheral blood, sampled on day 0 of AZD1222 vaccination. Every receptor here comes from an adult in good health.

This clone has only a few counts. The chain is built from TRBV4-1 and TRBJ1-2; D perhaps matches TRBD1 (5 bases). The CDR3 totals 16 residues. CDR1 and CDR2 (germline): MGHRA, YSYEKL. Trimming pared 1 base from V and 0 bases from J, leaving 12 bases between. Here the CDR3 reads CASSQVGAPANYGYTF. In DNA form, the CDR3 reads TGCGCCAGCAGCCAAGTTGGGGCACCAGCTAACTATGGCTACACCTTC.

This chain joins TRBV13 and TRBJ1-6, with D maybe TRBD1 (6 bases). V dropped 7 bases and J dropped 6 bases, with 10 bases sitting between them. This CDR3 comprises 13 residues. Looked up from germline, CDR1 is PRHDT and CDR2 is FYEKMQ (reference sequence). The CDR3 is CASTTGSNSPLHF. The CDR3 region has the DNA TGTGCCAGCACCACAGGGAGTAATTCACCCCTCCACTTT.

The J gene is TRBJ2-2, the V gene TRBV5-1; 9 bases match TRBD1. Trimming at V came to 4 bases and at J to 2 bases, leaving 3 bases not matched to a gene. This CDR3 has 15 residues. The germline CDR1 and CDR2 sequences are SGHRS and YFSETQ. Here the CDR3 DNA reads TGCGCCAGCAGCCGGGGACAGGGCAACACCGGGGAGCTGTTTTTT. The encoded protein is CASSRGQGNTGELFF.

The chain links TRBV11-2 to TRBJ2-4; TRBD2 aligns across 8 bases. CDR3 size: 16 residues. Germline V gene sequence: CDR1 SGHAT, CDR2 FQNNGV. The V segment lost 5 bases and the J segment 6 bases; nucleotides outside the gene matches: 12. The chain's CDR3 is CASSPLRREARNIQYF. Written as DNA, the CDR3 is TGTGCCAGCAGCCCCCTCCGGCGGGAGGCGCGAAACATTCAGTACTTC.

This clone was recorded only once. The chain combines TRBV6-2 or TRBV6-3 with TRBJ2-1; the D gene is possibly TRBD2 (5 bases). The CDR3 contains 15 residues. V dropped 5 bases and J dropped 5 bases, with 16 bases sitting between them. Germline V gene sequence: CDR1 MNHEY, CDR2 SVGEGT. CDR3 protein: CASSTRETNNNEQFF. The CDR3, as DNA: TGTGCCAGCAGTACTAGGGAGACGAACAACAATGAGCAGTTCTTC.

The rearrangement joins TRBV5-4 to TRBJ2-1, with a tentative D call TRBD1 (6 bases). V gave up 4 bases and J gave up 4 bases, with 18 bases separating them. The CDR3 loop spans 16 amino acids. Germline values: CDR1 SGHNT, CDR2 YYREEE (reference sequence). The CDR3 loop is CASSLLGAPKYNEQFF. CDR3 in DNA: TGTGCCAGCAGCCTCTTGGGGGCCCCGAAGTACAATGAGCAGTTCTTC.

This clone was seen only a few times. V usage is TRBV6-4 and J usage is TRBJ1-1; D is possibly TRBD1 (6 bases). Germline V gene data show CDR1 as MRHNA and CDR2 as SNTAGT. Trimming stripped 3 bases from V and 1 base from J, with 6 bases between. This CDR3 contains 13 residues. The DNA for the CDR3 is TGTGCCAGCAGTGAGACAGGGAACACTGAAGCTTTCTTT. Translation: CASSETGNTEAFF.

The table lists this clone with a few counts. The chain recombines TRBV5-6 with TRBJ1-2; no clear D. The germline V gene encodes CDR1 SGHDT and CDR2 YYEEEE. The CDR3 covers 13 residues. Trimming pared 3 bases from V and 6 bases from J, leaving 12 bases between. The CDR3 spells CASSYRGGDGYTF. In nucleotides, the CDR3 is TGTGCCAGCAGCTACCGCGGTGGGGATGGCTACACCTTC.

This clone was found once. The chain joins TRBV9 to TRBJ1-2; 7 bases are shared with TRBD1. Looked up from germline, CDR1 is SGDLS and CDR2 is YYNGEE. This CDR3 is built from 13 residues. V lost 3 bases to trimming and J lost 7 bases; unmatched junction nucleotides: 6. Here the CDR3 reads CASSATGTFGYTF. The CDR3 DNA reads TGTGCCAGCAGCGCGACAGGGACTTTTGGCTACACCTTC.

This clone was seen only a few times. The V gene is TRBV4-1, the J gene TRBJ1-6, with D tentatively TRBD1 (5 bases). The CDR3 spans 15 residues. CDR1 and CDR2 from the germline V gene are MGHRA and YSYEKL. Trimming left V 0 bases short and J 6 bases short, with 9 bases between. The CDR3 coding sequence is TGCGCCAGCAGCCAAGAAGGGCAGGGTAATTCACCCCTCCACTTT. This sequence encodes CASSQEGQGNSPLHF.

V is TRBV19 and J is TRBJ1-1; no clear D gene. The germline gives CDR1 LNHDA, CDR2 SQIVND (reference sequence). V lost 4 bases and J 1 base, leaving 10 bases between the germline ends. This CDR3 is built from 14 residues. This CDR3 is CASSKVRANTEAFF. The CDR3, as DNA: TGTGCCAGTAGTAAAGTACGGGCGAACACTGAAGCTTTCTTT. Supplemented by reference TRBV19 and TRBJ1-1, the full variable domain reads DGGITQSPKYLFRKEGQNVTLSCEQNLNHDAMYWYRQDPGQGLRLIYYSQIVNDFQKGDIAEGYSVSREKKESFPLTVTSAQKNPTAFYLCASSKVRANTEAFFGQGTRLTVV.

This chain joins TRBV14 and TRBJ1-4, with TRBD1 as a possible D gene (5 bases). V was pared by 1 base and J by 6 bases, with 9 bases between. This CDR3 has 14 residues. Per the germline V gene, CDR1 is SGHDN and CDR2 is FVKESK. The CDR3 region has the DNA TGTGCCAGCAGCCAAGGGGGGGTCTATGAAAAACTGTTTTTT. This sequence encodes CASSQGGVYEKLFF.

As concerns this clone: The junction departs from germline at one end; a sequencing error may be responsible. The V and J genes are TRBV7-7 and TRBJ2-7, with 9 positions matching TRBD2. This CDR3 region has 13 residues. Germline V lookup: CDR1 SSHAT, CDR2 FNYEAQ (reference sequence). CDR3 coding DNA: TGTGCTAGCAGCTTAGAGCGGGAGGATGAGCAGTACTTC. Residues: CASSLEREDEQYF.

A word on this clone: A read error may produce the germline difference seen at one junction end. The J gene is TRBJ2-3, the V gene TRBV7-7, with unresolved D. This CDR3 has 13 amino acids. Germline V gene data show CDR1 as SSHAT and CDR2 as FNYEAQ (reference sequence). This CDR3 is CASSSLNPDTQYF. CDR3 in DNA: TGTGCTAGCAGCTCCCTTAACCCAGATACGCAGTATTTT.

This chain uses TRBV28 with TRBJ1-2, with TRBD1 as a possible D gene (5 bases). This CDR3 has 14 residues. The V and J ends lost 5 bases and 5 bases respectively, with 15 bases between them. Germline V CDR1 and CDR2: MDHEN, SYDVKM. The CDR3 DNA reads as TGTGCCAGCAGTCCCCCCGTAGGGACGTATGGCTACACCTTC. The encoded protein is CASSPPVGTYGYTF.

The chain has TRBV9 and TRBJ2-7, with D perhaps matching TRBD2 (5 bases). V dropped 2 bases and J dropped 5 bases, with 17 bases sitting between them. Germline loops: CDR1 SGDLS, CDR2 YYNGEE. The CDR3 has 15 amino acids. CDR3 in DNA: TGTGCCAGCAGCGTTTCGGGGATCCCCCCCGACGAGCAGTACTTC. Its protein product is CASSVSGIPPDEQYF.

The chain employs TRBV11-2 and TRBJ1-1, with TRBD1 as a possible D gene (6 bases). The CDR3 length is 14 residues. CDR1 is SGHAT and CDR2 is FQNNGV in the germline V gene. V lost 5 bases to trimming and J lost 5 bases, with 15 bases between them. Written as DNA, the CDR3 is TGTGCCAGCAGCAATAACAGGGTCGGGACTGAAGCTTTCTTT. Protein: CASSNNRVGTEAFF.

The J gene is TRBJ1-1, the V gene TRBV5-1; possibly TRBD1 for D (6 bases). Trimming stripped 1 base from V and 7 bases from J, with 11 bases between. The V gene's germline CDR1 is SGHRS and CDR2 YFSETQ. The CDR3 spans 13 residues. The CDR3 coding sequence is TGCGCCAGCAGCTTGCGACTGGACAGTGAAGCTTTCTTT. Translating it yields CASSLRLDSEAFF.

V and J are TRBV7-9 and TRBJ2-1, with 9 nucleotides matching TRBD2. The germline gives CDR1 SEHNR, CDR2 FQNEAQ (reference sequence). Trimming removed 0 bases from V and 2 bases from J; junction bases left unmatched: 5. This CDR3 is built from 17 residues. In nucleotides, the CDR3 is TGTGCCAGCAGCTTAGCGTGGGGCGGGAGGGCCTACAATGAGCAGTTCTTC. This sequence encodes CASSLAWGGRAYNEQFF.

This chain connects TRBV5-5 to TRBJ1-1; 10 nucleotides agree with TRBD1. The CDR3 covers 13 residues. Germline-derived CDR1 and CDR2 are SGHKS and YYEKEE (reference sequence). Trimming removed 4 bases from V and 8 bases from J; junction bases left unmatched: 5. In nucleotides, the CDR3 is TGTGCCAGCAGCCCGGACAGGGGGTCGGAAGCTTTCTTT. Translated, it gives CASSPDRGSEAFF.

The chain joins TRBV19 to TRBJ2-7; D may be TRBD2 (5 bases). From germline, CDR1 is LNHDA and CDR2 SQIVND (reference sequence). V lost 3 bases and J 2 bases, leaving 14 bases between the germline ends. This CDR3 contains 15 residues. CDR3 bases: TGTGCCAGTAGTATTGAGGGCCCTGGGACCTACGAGCAGTACTTC. Protein: CASSIEGPGTYEQYF.

A single count supports this clone. The CDR3 loop reads CASGSTSGRDNEQFF. The CDR3 DNA reads TGTGCTAGTGGTAGTACTAGCGGGAGAGACAATGAGCAGTTCTTC. The chain links TRBV12-5 to TRBJ2-1; 11 nucleotides match TRBD2. The CDR3 is 15 amino acids. The germline CDR1 and CDR2 sequences are LGHNT and FRNRAP. Trimming at V came to 5 bases and at J to 5 bases, leaving 5 bases not matched to a gene.

This chain links TRBV6-6 with TRBJ1-6; D is perhaps TRBD1 (5 bases). The CDR3 is 14 amino acids. From germline, CDR1 is MNHNY and CDR2 SVGAGI (reference sequence). With 2 bases removed from V and 8 bases from J, the gap between germline ends came to 10 bases. The CDR3 loop reads CASSYRQGDSPLHF. CDR3 in DNA: TGTGCCAGCAGTTACAGGCAGGGTGATTCACCCCTCCACTTT.

The genes are TRBV27 and TRBJ1-5, with D maybe TRBD1 (6 bases). The V gene's germline CDR1 is MNHEY and CDR2 SMNVEV (reference sequence). V dropped 1 base and J dropped 9 bases, with 19 bases sitting between them. The CDR3 length is 16 residues. Here the CDR3 DNA reads TGTGCCAGCAGTTTATGGGGGGGCGGACGAAAGGGGCCCCAGCATTTT. Encoded protein: CASSLWGGGRKGPQHF.

This chain links TRBV27 with TRBJ2-7, with D perhaps given as TRBD1 or TRBD2 (5 bases each). This CDR3 comprises 13 residues. V was pared by 4 bases and J by 5 bases, with 12 bases between. CDR1 is MNHEY and CDR2 is SMNVEV in the germline V gene (reference sequence). The CDR3 sequence: CASSSGRDHEQYF. DNA for the CDR3: TGTGCCAGCAGTTCGGGCAGGGACCACGAGCAGTACTTC.

This clone is labeled as medium-sized. CDR3 bases: TGTGCCAGCAGTGGGACTAGCGGCTCCTACAATGAGCAGTTCTTC. Translated: CASSGTSGSYNEQFF. The chain has TRBV6-4 and TRBJ2-1; TRBD2 agrees at 10 bases. The trim removed 4 bases at V and 0 bases at J, leaving 0 bases unmatched. CDR3 length equals 15 residues. Germline CDR1 and CDR2: MRHNA and SNTAGT.

The genes are TRBV18 and TRBJ1-5, with no clear D. CDR1 is KGHSH, CDR2 LQKENI, per germline. V was clipped by 3 bases and J by 7 bases, with 7 bases between them. The CDR3 length is 12 residues. CDR3 residues: CASSPSVQPQHF. DNA for the CDR3: TGTGCCAGCTCACCTTCCGTCCAGCCCCAGCATTTT.

This clone was picked up one time. The gene calls are TRBV6-6 and TRBJ2-1; no reliable D call. V dropped 4 bases and J dropped 7 bases, with 14 bases sitting between them. Germline CDR1 and CDR2: MNHNY and SVGAGI (reference sequence). This CDR3 has 14 amino acids. This chain's CDR3 is CASSFRRASNEQFF. The CDR3 region has the DNA TGTGCCAGCAGTTTCCGCCGGGCCTCGAATGAGCAGTTCTTC.

The rearrangement uses TRBV2 and TRBJ2-1; 7 bases agree with TRBD1. The CDR3 totals 15 residues. CDR1 and CDR2 (germline): SNHLY, FYNNEI. Germline trimming cut 5 bases from V and 4 bases from J; bases unmatched to any gene: 8. CDR3 bases: TGTGCCAGCAGTCGCGACAGGGCCGAATACAATGAGCAGTTCTTC. Encoded protein: CASSRDRAEYNEQFF.